The 12 T cell receptor beta chains below were found in one sample sequenced in a study of T cells after yellow fever vaccination. TCRdb analysed the 5' RACE reads with MiXCR anew, one entry per CDR3 protein. The data show about 260,000 distinct CDR3 sequences, with approximately 12% seen just once and less than 0.55% held by the top ten. Specimen: CD4+ T cells sorted from PBMCs, collected 45 days after the yellow fever booster vaccination. These receptors were collected from a man aged 25-45 years who received the YFV17D yellow fever vaccine.

This clonotype was counted only a few times. The chain couples TRBV9 to TRBJ1-3; D is undetermined. This CDR3 has 15 amino acids. CDR1 SGDLS and CDR2 YYNGEE come from the germline V gene. The V and J ends lost 2 bases and 2 bases respectively, with 11 bases between them. CDR3 bases: TGTGCCAGCAGCGTTACGGCGGGCGCTGGAAACACCATATATTTT. Translating gives CASSVTAGAGNTIYF. The variable domain in full, with the rest retrieved from reference TRBV9 and TRBJ1-3, is DSGVTQTPKHLITATGQRVTLRCSPRSGDLSVYWYQQSLDQGLQFLIQYYNGEERAKGNILERFSAQQFPDLHSELNLSSLELGDSALYFCASSVTAGAGNTIYFGEGSWLTVV.

This rearrangement joins TRBV10-3 to TRBJ2-1; TRBD2 agrees at 8 bases. The CDR3 loop spans 16 amino acids. V shed 4 bases, J shed 2 bases, and the junction held 7 bases outside the gene matches. Germline V gene sequence: CDR1 ENHRY, CDR2 SYGVKD. CDR3 protein: CAISVGSGAAYNEQFF. In DNA, the CDR3 is TGTGCCATCAGTGTTGGTAGCGGGGCCGCCTACAATGAGCAGTTCTTC.

This chain connects TRBV4-1 to TRBJ2-3, with 7 positions matching TRBD2. The CDR3 totals 15 residues. V lost 6 bases and J lost 4; bases outside the gene matches: 10. Germline V gene data show CDR1 as MGHRA and CDR2 as YSYEKL. The CDR3, as DNA: TGCGCCAGCAGGATCGGAGCGGGATTCGCAGATACGCAGTATTTT. Its translation: CASRIGAGFADTQYF.

This clonotype was counted only a few times. The CDR3 region has the DNA TGTGCCAGCAGCTCTCATAGCGGGAGGAGGACAGATACGCAGTATTTT. Amino acid sequence: CASSSHSGRRTDTQYF. The V gene is TRBV7-2, the J gene TRBJ2-3, with 10 bases that match TRBD2. V lost 4 bases and J lost 3; bases outside the gene matches: 7. The CDR3 is 16 residues long. Per germline, CDR1 SGHTA and CDR2 FQGNSA. The full variable domain, in which reference TRBV7-2 and TRBJ2-3 provide the parts outside the CDR3, is GAGVSQSPSNKVTEKGKDVELRCDPISGHTALYWYRQSLGQGLEFLIYFQGNSAPDKSGLPSDRFSAERTGGSVSTLTIQRTQQEDSAVYLCASSSHSGRRTDTQYFGPGTRLTVL.

This clonotype was seen repeatedly, ten times or more. V and J are TRBV5-5 and TRBJ2-7; TRBD2 agrees at 11 bases. Germline assignment: CDR1 SGHKS and CDR2 YYEKEE (reference sequence). CDR3 length: 15 amino acids. V trimming: 0 bases; J trimming: 3 bases; junction bases outside the gene matches: 2. CDR3 coding DNA: TGTGCCAGCAGCTTGGGACTAGCGGGATACTACGAGCAGTACTTC. The encoded protein is CASSLGLAGYYEQYF. The whole variable domain, filled in from reference TRBV5-5 and TRBJ2-7, reads DAGVTQSPTHLIKTRGQQVTLRCSPISGHKSVSWYQQVLGQGPQFIFQYYEKEERGRGNFPDRFSARQFPNYSSELNVNALLLGDSALYLCASSLGLAGYYEQYFGPGTRLTVT.

The chain couples TRBV6-2 or TRBV6-3 to TRBJ2-2; TRBD2 matches at 11 bases. The trim removed 6 bases at V and 7 bases at J, leaving 4 bases unmatched. From germline, CDR1 is MNHEY and CDR2 SVGEGT. This CDR3 contains 14 residues. This chain's CDR3 is CASRPGLAVGELFF. In nucleotides, the CDR3 is TGTGCCAGCAGACCGGGACTAGCGGTCGGGGAGCTGTTTTTT.

This clonotype was observed a few times. CDR3 sequence (DNA): TGCGCCAGCAGCTCGTCCATAGATACGCAGTATTTT. Protein: CASSSSIDTQYF. This rearrangement joins TRBV5-1 to TRBJ2-3; no clear D. The V end was cut by 3 bases, the J end by 5 bases, with 7 bases between. The CDR3 extends over 12 amino acids. CDR1 SGHRS and CDR2 YFSETQ come from the germline V gene. The full variable domain, in which reference TRBV5-1 and TRBJ2-3 provide the parts outside the CDR3, is KAGVTQTPRYLIKTRGQQVTLSCSPISGHRSVSWYQQTPGQGLQFLFEYFSETQRNKGNFPGRFSGRQFSNSRSEMNVSTLELGDSALYLCASSSSIDTQYFGPGTRLTVL.

This clonotype turned up a few times. V is TRBV20-1 and J is TRBJ1-5; TRBD1 might be the D (6 bases). Per the germline V gene, CDR1 is DFQATT and CDR2 is SNEGSKA (reference sequence). The length of the CDR3 is 13 residues. This chain's CDR3 is CRVGATSNQPQHF. The CDR3 DNA sequence: TGCAGGGTGGGGGCGACAAGCAATCAGCCCCAGCATTTT.

This clonotype showed up just a few times. The chain employs TRBV20-1 and TRBJ2-3; 8 bases map to TRBD2. The CDR3 sequence is 14 residues long. Germline V gives CDR1 DFQATT, CDR2 SNEGSKA (reference sequence). V was pared by 5 bases and J by 2 bases, with 6 bases of the junction left unmatched. DNA for the CDR3: TGCAGTGCTCATAGCGGGATTGTCACAGATACGCAGTATTTT. It codes for CSAHSGIVTDTQYF.

V and J are TRBV14 and TRBJ2-6, with no clear D. The CDR3 totals 15 residues. Germline V CDR1 and CDR2: SGHDN, FVKESK. V lost 4 bases to trimming and J lost 1 base, with 8 bases between them. CDR3 sequence reads: CASSPTYSGANVLTF. DNA for the CDR3: TGTGCCAGCAGCCCTACATATTCTGGGGCCAACGTCCTGACTTTC.

This sequence joins TRBV20-1 and TRBJ2-5; D is ambiguous. Germline values: CDR1 DFQATT, CDR2 SNEGSKA (reference sequence). The germline V and J ends were trimmed by 5 bases and 5 bases, with 12 bases remaining between them. The CDR3 loop spans 12 amino acids. The CDR3 protein is CSAYLGSETQYF. DNA for the CDR3: TGCAGTGCTTACCTTGGGTCGGAGACCCAGTACTTC.

The table lists this clonotype with a few counts. In DNA, the CDR3 is TGTGCCAGCAGCCCCTCTTCAGGGGCCCATGAGCAGTTCTTC. Residues: CASSPSSGAHEQFF. The V call is TRBV7-3, the J call TRBJ2-1, with a tentative D call TRBD1 (6 bases). The V end was cut by 5 bases, the J end by 8 bases, with 16 bases between. The CDR3 length is 14 residues. Looked up from germline, CDR1 is SGHTA and CDR2 is FQGTGA.